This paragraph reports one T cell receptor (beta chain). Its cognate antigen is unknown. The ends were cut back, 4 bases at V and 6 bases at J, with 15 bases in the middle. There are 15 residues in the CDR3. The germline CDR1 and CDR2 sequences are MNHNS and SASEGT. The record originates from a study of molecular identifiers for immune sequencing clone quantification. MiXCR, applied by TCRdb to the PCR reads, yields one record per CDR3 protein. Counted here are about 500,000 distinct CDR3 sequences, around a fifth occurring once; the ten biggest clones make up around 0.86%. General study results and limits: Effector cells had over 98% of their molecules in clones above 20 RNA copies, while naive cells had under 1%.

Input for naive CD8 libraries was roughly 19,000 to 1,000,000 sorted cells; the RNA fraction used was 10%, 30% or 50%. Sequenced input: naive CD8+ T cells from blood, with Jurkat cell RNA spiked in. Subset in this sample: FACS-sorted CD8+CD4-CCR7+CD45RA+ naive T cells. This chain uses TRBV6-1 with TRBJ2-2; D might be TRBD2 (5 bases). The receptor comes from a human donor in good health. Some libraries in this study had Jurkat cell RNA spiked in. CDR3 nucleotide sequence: TGTGCCAGCAGTGTAACCCGGAGCGGCGCCGGGGAGCTGTTTTTT. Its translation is CASSVTRSGAGELFF.